The 25 T cell receptor beta chains below were found in one sample sequenced in a study of blood T cell repertoires in COVID-19. Sequenced by immunoSEQ multiplex PCR; TCRdb stores in-frame clones only, minus some. The data hold more than 120,000 clones, with roughly 89% observed a single time. Sequenced: peripheral blood. All receptors derive from a woman in her forties or fifties with acute or convalescent COVID-19.

This clone was recorded at least ten times. The chain employs TRBV6-4 and TRBJ2-2; tentatively, D is TRBD1 (5 bases). Trimming cost V 3 bases and J 4 bases, with 12 bases left between them. The CDR3 covers 15 residues. The V gene's germline CDR1 is MRHNA and CDR2 SNTAGT. The CDR3 DNA is TGTGCCAGCAGTGAAATCTCAGGGTTCACCGGGGAGCTGTTTTTT. Translation gives CASSEISGFTGELFF.

The table lists this clone with a count of one. Other DNA sequences in this specimen translate into the identical CDR3. CDR3 sequence (DNA): TGTGCCAGTCGGGATCGTTCTGGAAACACCATATATTTT. As protein: CASRDRSGNTIYF. This chain connects TRBV19 to TRBJ1-3; D gene uncertain. Trimming cost V 8 bases and J 1 base, with 9 bases left between them. This CDR3 contains 13 residues. The germline CDR1 and CDR2 sequences are LNHDA and SQIVND (reference sequence). The whole variable domain, remainder taken from reference TRBV19 and TRBJ1-3, is DGGITQSPKYLFRKEGQNVTLSCEQNLNHDAMYWYRQDPGQGLRLIYYSQIVNDFQKGDIAEGYSVSREKKESFPLTVTSAQKNPTAFYLCASRDRSGNTIYFGEGSWLTVV.

The count of this clone is one. V usage is TRBV5-4 and J usage is TRBJ1-1; 11 bases agree with TRBD1. CDR1 is SGHNT, CDR2 YYREEE, per germline (reference sequence). V shed 0 bases, J shed 7 bases, and the junction held 11 bases outside the gene matches. The CDR3 has 17 amino acids. The CDR3: CASSLGVPGQGVGEAFF. As DNA, the CDR3 is TGTGCCAGCAGCTTGGGGGTCCCGGGACAGGGGGTTGGTGAAGCTTTCTTT.

This chain joins TRBV19 and TRBJ2-7; a possible D gene is TRBD2 (6 bases). The CDR3 length is 13 residues. The germline V gene encodes CDR1 LNHDA and CDR2 SQIVND (reference sequence). Trimming cost V 6 bases and J 2 bases, with 11 bases left between them. In nucleotides, the CDR3 is TGTGCCAGTAGGGGGACTGGGGCCTACGAGCAGTACTTC. Translation: CASRGTGAYEQYF.

CDR3 amino acids: CASSFGGTHEQYF. DNA for the CDR3: TGTGCCAGCAGTTTTGGAGGGACCCACGAGCAGTACTTC. This chain joins TRBV12-3 or TRBV12-4 and TRBJ2-7; D might be TRBD2 (6 bases). The CDR3 sequence is 13 residues long. V dropped 3 bases and J dropped 5 bases, with 11 bases sitting between them.

Notes on this clone: The same CDR3 is also encoded by other DNA sequences in this sample. V usage is TRBV7-3 and J usage is TRBJ2-5; 7 bases match TRBD1. This CDR3 has 14 residues. CDR1 and CDR2 from the germline V gene are SGHTA and FQGTGA. After removal of 5 bases from V and 2 bases from J, the junction contained 5 bases not matched to a gene. The CDR3 sequence is CASSLAGGQETQYF. Here the CDR3 DNA reads TGTGCCAGCAGCCTGGCAGGGGGTCAAGAGACCCAGTACTTC.

J is TRBJ2-3 and V is TRBV24-1, with D tentatively TRBD2 (5 bases). Germline loops: CDR1 KGHDR, CDR2 SFDVKD. The CDR3 extends over 14 amino acids. V shed 5 bases and J shed 0 bases, with 8 bases lying between them. The CDR3 sequence is CATSGSGSTDTQYF. The DNA of the CDR3 is TGTGCCACCAGTGGCAGCGGCAGCACAGATACGCAGTATTTT.

This chain connects TRBV18 to TRBJ1-4; D unclear. V was pared by 2 bases and J by 0 bases, with 4 bases between. The CDR3 is 14 amino acids. Germline V gene data show CDR1 as KGHSH and CDR2 as LQKENI. CDR3 DNA: TGTGCCAGCTCACCATCAACAACTAATGAAAAACTGTTTTTT. Protein: CASSPSTTNEKLFF.

In the case of this clone: This specimen includes other DNA sequences encoding the same CDR3. The chain uses TRBV29-1 and TRBJ1-2; TRBD1 matches at 7 bases. From germline, CDR1 is SQVTM and CDR2 ANQGSEA. This CDR3 region has 12 residues. With V trimmed by 7 bases and J by 2 bases, 4 bases remained unmatched. The CDR3 loop is CSGTGGNYGYTF. The CDR3 nucleotides are TGCAGCGGGACAGGTGGAAACTATGGCTACACCTTC.

The sample holds a few counts of this clone. The chain has TRBV6-4 and TRBJ2-6; D gene uncertain. CDR1 is MRHNA and CDR2 is SNTAGT in the germline V gene. V was trimmed by 2 bases and J by 4 bases, leaving 6 bases between them. CDR3 length equals 14 residues. The CDR3 DNA reads as TGTGCCAGCAGTGACGGGCCCGGGGCCAACGTCCTGACTTTC. It is translated as CASSDGPGANVLTF.

In this sample, this clone turned up once. The rearrangement uses TRBV20-1 and TRBJ1-1; 8 nucleotides agree with TRBD1. Germline CDR1 DFQATT, CDR2 SNEGSKA (reference sequence). The CDR3 is 13 amino acids. The V and J ends lost 3 bases and 7 bases, in that order; junction bases with no gene match: 7. CDR3 protein: CSASSPGGDEAFF. The CDR3 nucleotides read TGCAGTGCTAGTTCGCCAGGGGGCGATGAAGCTTTCTTT.

The V and J genes are TRBV14 and TRBJ2-1; 9 bases match TRBD2. This CDR3 is built from 15 residues. Germline CDR1 SGHDN, CDR2 FVKESK. The J segment lost 4 bases and the V segment lost 4 bases, leaving 5 bases of the junction unmatched. The CDR3 nucleotides are TGTGCCAGCAGCCCCTCTGCGGGAGGGTACAATGAGCAGTTCTTC. Translating it yields CASSPSAGGYNEQFF. Full variable domain (missing parts from reference TRBV14 and TRBJ2-1): EAGVTQFPSHSVIEKGQTVTLRCDPISGHDNLYWYRRVMGKEIKFLLHFVKESKQDESGMPNNRFLAERTGGTYSTLKVQPAELEDSGVYFCASSPSAGGYNEQFFGPGTRLTVL.

This chain links TRBV19 with TRBJ2-3; the match to TRBD2 covers 12 bases. Per the germline V gene, CDR1 is LNHDA and CDR2 is SQIVND (reference sequence). This CDR3 comprises 18 residues. Trimming removed 4 bases from V and 5 bases from J; junction bases left unmatched: 13. CDR3 sequence (DNA): TGTGCCAGTAGTAAACTACTAGCGGGAGGTTTTCGTGAAGATACGCAGTATTTT. It codes for CASSKLLAGGFREDTQYF.

This chain joins TRBV18 and TRBJ2-1; TRBD1 agrees at 12 bases. After removal of 3 bases from V and 2 bases from J, the junction contained 2 bases not matched to a gene. The CDR3 loop spans 16 amino acids. Germline V lookup: CDR1 KGHSH, CDR2 LQKENI. The CDR3 region has the DNA TGTGCCAGCTCACCTGGGACAGGGGGCGCCTACAATGAGCAGTTCTTC. This codes for CASSPGTGGAYNEQFF.

The chain uses TRBV10-2 and TRBJ2-3; D is unclear. From germline, CDR1 is WSHSY and CDR2 SAAADI. The V end lost 0 bases, the J end lost 5 bases, and 15 bases lay between the germline ends. The CDR3 contains 16 residues. The CDR3 loop is CASSESDSLMGDTQYF. CDR3 nucleotide sequence: TGCGCCAGCAGTGAGTCCGACTCACTGATGGGAGATACGCAGTATTTT.

The gene calls are TRBV7-8 and TRBJ2-2, with TRBD1 matching 7 bases. This CDR3 is 15 amino acids long. The germline V gene encodes CDR1 SGHVS and CDR2 FQNEAQ. The J segment lost 3 bases and the V segment lost 4 bases, leaving 5 bases of the junction unmatched. DNA of the CDR3: TGTGCCAGCAGCTCACAGGGGTTGTACACCGGGGAGCTGTTTTTT. Translating it yields CASSSQGLYTGELFF.

The chain couples TRBV6-1 to TRBJ1-3; a possible D gene is TRBD1 (5 bases). Trimming pared 0 bases from V and 2 bases from J, leaving 14 bases between. Germline CDR1 MNHNS, CDR2 SASEGT. This CDR3 contains 17 residues. CDR3 loop: CASSEAGRALTGNTIYF. The CDR3 nucleotides read TGTGCCAGCAGTGAAGCCGGCAGGGCACTAACTGGAAACACCATATATTTT.

The chain carries TRBV12-3 or TRBV12-4 and TRBJ2-4, with D perhaps TRBD2 (6 bases). This CDR3 has 12 amino acids. V was clipped by 5 bases and J by 9 bases, with 11 bases between them. The CDR3 sequence is CASSPAGSIQYF. In nucleotides, the CDR3 is TGTGCCAGCAGTCCCGCGGGGTCCATTCAGTACTTC.

The rearrangement uses TRBV7-3 and TRBJ2-3; 8 bases are a match to TRBD2. Germline V gives CDR1 SGHTA, CDR2 FQGTGA. The CDR3 runs to 14 residues. J gave up 4 bases and V 5 bases, and 5 bases lay outside the gene matches. The CDR3 spells CASSLTSAPDTQYF. The CDR3 DNA reads TGTGCCAGCAGCCTGACTAGCGCCCCAGATACGCAGTATTTT.

This clone was seen a single time. The chain recombines TRBV5-4 with TRBJ1-1; unclear D gene. Between the trimmed V and J ends, which lost 0 bases and 4 bases, there was a span of 10 bases. The CDR3 loop spans 14 amino acids. The germline V gene encodes CDR1 SGHNT and CDR2 YYREEE (reference sequence). This CDR3 is CASSLAGVSTEAFF. For the CDR3, the DNA is TGTGCCAGCAGCTTGGCCGGGGTGAGCACTGAAGCTTTCTTT.

This chain links TRBV9 with TRBJ1-4, with no clear D. Trimming cost V 0 bases and J 7 bases, with 10 bases left between them. Looked up from germline, CDR1 is SGDLS and CDR2 is YYNGEE. The CDR3 sequence is 14 residues long. In DNA, the CDR3 is TGTGCCAGCAGCGTAGCTAACAGATTTGAAAAACTGTTTTTT. Translation gives CASSVANRFEKLFF.

This chain links TRBV29-1 with TRBJ1-2; D may be TRBD1 (5 bases). The CDR3 covers 18 residues. The ends were cut back, 5 bases at V and 3 bases at J, with 28 bases in the middle. Germline V gene data show CDR1 as SQVTM and CDR2 as ANQGSEA. The DNA for the CDR3 is TGCAGCGTTTGGGGCGGTCACGGACCACAAAGCCCTGACTATGGCTACACCTTC. Its protein product is CSVWGGHGPQSPDYGYTF.

The rearrangement joins TRBV5-6 to TRBJ2-7, with D possibly being TRBD2 (6 bases). CDR3 length: 13 residues. V was trimmed by 0 bases and J by 11 bases, leaving 15 bases between them. Per the germline V gene, CDR1 is SGHDT and CDR2 is YYEEEE. The CDR3 loop is CASSLASLGEEYF. In nucleotides, the CDR3 is TGTGCCAGCAGCTTGGCCAGTTTAGGGGAGGAGTACTTC.

The J gene is TRBJ1-1, the V gene TRBV29-1, with 8 nucleotides matching TRBD1. Germline CDR1 reads SQVTM; CDR2 reads ANQGSEA. V lost 6 bases to trimming and J lost 4 bases; unmatched junction nucleotides: 10. The CDR3 sequence is 14 residues long. As DNA, the CDR3 is TGCAGCGTCGAGACCGGGACAGGCGTCACTGAAGCTTTCTTT. Translation: CSVETGTGVTEAFF.

The chain carries TRBV3-1 (or the pseudogene TRBV3-2) and TRBJ1-2, with D unclear. This CDR3 spans 13 amino acids. Germline V CDR1 and CDR2: LGHDT, YNNKEL (reference sequence). Trimming stripped 4 bases from V and 8 bases from J, with 14 bases between. In nucleotides, the CDR3 is TGTGCCAGCAGCCCCCTCCCTCGGGGAGGCTACACCTTC. Its translation: CASSPLPRGGYTF.